This T cell receptor beta chain was sequenced in a study of shared clonotypes between healthy human individuals. An assay was performed, and its level was deep. Sequencing used immunoSEQ multiplex PCR; TCRdb keeps in-frame clones, though not all of them. The repertoire holds roughly 2.5 million clones, with around nine tenths as singletons. As regards this clone: Its antigen is still unknown.

J gave up 6 bases and V 3 bases, and 8 bases lay outside the gene matches. The CDR3 runs 15 residues. Germline V CDR1 and CDR2: KGHSH, LQKENI. Study results and limitations: The study generally estimated greater richness for naive than memory subsets.

CD4+ cells were split into CD45RA+ naive and CD45RA-negative memory subsets. Sequenced: naive CD4+ T cells sorted from blood. As to subset: CD45RA+ positively selected. The source is a man aged 18 to 30 in good health. The J gene is TRBJ1-5, the V gene TRBV18, with 7 bases matching TRBD1. The CDR3 region has the DNA TGTGCCAGCTCACCGCAAACAGGGGAGGGTCAGCCCCAGCATTTT. Its translation: CASSPQTGEGQPQHF.